The rows below give T cell receptor beta chains drawn from one sample of a study of T cells after yellow fever vaccination. One entry per CDR3 protein results from TCRdb running MiXCR on the 5' RACE reads. Among 25,000 to 40,000 distinct CDR3 sequences, about 6.6% were seen once, and the ten largest hold 22%. The specimen comprised PBMCs, either bulk or a sorted T-cell subset (CD4+, CD8+, memory, or dextramer-sorted; not recorded which), sampled on the day of the first yellow fever vaccination. These receptors came from a man younger than 30 who received the YFV17D yellow fever vaccine. Each CDR3 is given with its conserved first and last residue. D genes are given only for firm matches. Only part of the rows carry a size: once, few, many, or a class if the clone is expanded.

TRBV20-1,TRBJ2-5,TRBD1,many,CSAINRGGETQYF,TGCAGTGCAATAAACAGGGGCGGCGAGACCCAGTACTTC
TRBV5-4,TRBJ2-5,-,few,CASSLKGTYQETQYF,TGTGCCAGCAGCTTGAAGGGAACCTATCAAGAGACCCAGTACTTC
TRBV7-2,TRBJ2-7,-,few,CASSPISGYEQYF,TGTGCCAGCAGCCCCATCTCGGGCTACGAGCAGTACTTC
TRBV7-8,TRBJ1-6,-,many,CASSEGAALHF,TGTGCCAGCAGCGAGGGCGCAGCCCTCCACTTT
TRBV4-3,TRBJ2-2,-,many,CASSPDITGELFF,TGCGCCAGCAGCCCAGACATAACCGGGGAGCTGTTTTTT
TRBV2,TRBJ1-4,-,many,CASNRVNEKLFF,TGTGCCAGCAATAGGGTTAATGAAAAACTGTTTTTT
TRBV7-2,TRBJ1-1,-,few,CASSPDSAQNTEAFF,TGTGCCAGCAGCCCCGACAGCGCCCAGAACACTGAAGCTTTCTTT
TRBV5-4,TRBJ1-1,-,few,CASSPGQNKAFF,TGTGCCAGCAGCCCTGGACAGAATAAAGCTTTCTTT
TRBV5-4,TRBJ1-2,TRBD1,few,CASSSTGVFGYTF,TGTGCCAGCAGCTCGACAGGGGTTTTTGGCTACACCTTC
TRBV12-3/TRBV12-4,TRBJ1-1,-,many,CASSFRGGAEAFF,TGTGCCAGCAGTTTCAGGGGAGGAGCTGAAGCTTTCTTT
TRBV7-2,TRBJ1-5,-,many,CASSLRASSPQHF,TGTGCCAGCAGCTTAAGGGCAAGTTCGCCCCAGCATTTT
TRBV6-4,TRBJ1-5,-,-,CASSGEAGNQPQHF,TGTGCCAGCAGCGGGGAAGCAGGCAATCAGCCCCAGCATTTT
TRBV5-4,TRBJ2-7,-,few,CASSPQGYEQYF,TGTGCCAGCAGCCCCCAGGGCTACGAGCAGTACTTC
TRBV7-2,TRBJ1-2,TRBD1,few,CASSLYWTGGYGYTF,TGTGCCAGCAGCTTATACTGGACAGGGGGCTATGGCTACACCTTC
TRBV4-1,TRBJ1-1,TRBD1,many,CASSRAALTGENTEAFF,TGCGCCAGCAGCCGAGCAGCACTGACAGGGGAAAACACTGAAGCTTTCTTT
TRBV11-2,TRBJ2-2,-,many,CASSLRHTGELFF,TGTGCCAGCAGCTTAAGGCACACCGGGGAGCTGTTTTTT
TRBV4-3,TRBJ2-4,-,many,CASSRWGPGQIAKNIQYF,TGCGCCAGCAGCCGATGGGGGCCCGGGCAAATAGCCAAAAACATTCAGTACTTC
TRBV12-3/TRBV12-4,TRBJ2-3,TRBD2,medium-sized,CASSLGLGFDTQYF,TGTGCCAGCAGTTTGGGACTAGGGTTCGATACGCAGTATTTT
TRBV29-1,TRBJ2-2,-,many,CSVPGTTNTGELFF,TGCAGCGTCCCAGGGACCACGAACACCGGGGAGCTGTTTTTT
TRBV6-5,TRBJ1-2,-,medium-sized,CASSYSTRGGYTF,TGTGCCAGCAGTTACTCGACCAGGGGAGGCTACACCTTC
TRBV7-9,TRBJ1-5,-,medium-sized,CASSRYEGGYSNQPQHF,TGTGCCAGCAGCCGTTACGAGGGCGGTTATAGCAATCAGCCCCAGCATTTT
TRBV6-5,TRBJ2-7,-,many,CASSPRQTGLDYEQYF,TGTGCCAGCAGCCCCCGCCAAACAGGGTTAGACTACGAGCAGTACTTC
TRBV20-1,TRBJ2-6,TRBD1,few,CSAGQGAGANVLTF,TGCAGTGCGGGGCAGGGGGCTGGGGCCAACGTCCTGACTTTC
TRBV5-1,TRBJ2-6,-,-,CASSLVTGSGANVLTF,TGCGCCAGCAGCTTGGTCACAGGGAGTGGGGCCAACGTCCTGACTTTC
TRBV6-5,TRBJ1-2,-,many,CASSYSITPSQGYGYTF,TGTGCCAGCAGTTACTCGATAACACCCTCCCAAGGCTATGGCTACACCTTC
TRBV7-8,TRBJ1-1,-,many,CASSLGRGRGKPEAFF,TGTGCCAGCAGCTTAGGCAGGGGCAGGGGTAAGCCTGAAGCTTTCTTT
TRBV20-1,TRBJ1-1,TRBD1,many,CSANQFGTGGPNAFF,TGCAGTGCTAATCAATTCGGGACAGGGGGCCCCAACGCTTTCTTT
TRBV28,TRBJ2-5,-,many,CASSFLGGGQETQYF,TGTGCCAGCAGTTTTTTGGGGGGCGGACAAGAGACCCAGTACTTC
TRBV10-3,TRBJ1-2,-,few,CAISYRDTTNYGYTF,TGTGCCATCAGCTACCGGGACACAACTAACTATGGCTACACCTTC
TRBV7-8,TRBJ1-2,TRBD1,many,CASSGTAAYTF,TGTGCCAGCAGCGGGACAGCGGCCTACACCTTC
TRBV3-1,TRBJ1-1,-,many,CASSHPGAMNTEAFF,TGTGCCAGCAGCCATCCAGGGGCGATGAACACTGAAGCTTTCTTT
TRBV4-3,TRBJ2-1,-,many,CASSQEVPRIRASGGEQFF,TGCGCCAGCAGCCAAGAGGTACCTCGAATTAGGGCTTCTGGGGGTGAGCAGTTCTTC
TRBV5-1,TRBJ2-3,-,many,CASSLALGGGTDTQYF,TGCGCCAGCAGCTTGGCCCTGGGCGGGGGCACAGATACGCAGTATTTT
TRBV2,TRBJ2-3,-,few,CASSEALFTDTQYF,TGTGCCAGCAGTGAAGCGCTTTTCACAGATACGCAGTATTTT
TRBV7-2,TRBJ1-1,-,few,CASSYDGRGSGTEAFF,TGTGCCAGCAGCTATGACGGACGGGGGAGCGGCACTGAAGCTTTCTTT
TRBV5-1,TRBJ1-2,-,many,CASSHQGNYGYTF,TGCGCCAGCAGCCATCAGGGTAACTATGGCTACACCTTC
TRBV7-8,TRBJ2-5,TRBD2,few,CAISPGLAGGVETQYF,TGTGCCATCAGCCCCGGGCTAGCGGGGGGGGTAGAGACCCAGTACTTC
TRBV3-1,TRBJ1-2,TRBD1,few,CASSQGGGDGYTF,TGTGCCAGCAGCCAAGGAGGGGGCGATGGCTACACCTTC